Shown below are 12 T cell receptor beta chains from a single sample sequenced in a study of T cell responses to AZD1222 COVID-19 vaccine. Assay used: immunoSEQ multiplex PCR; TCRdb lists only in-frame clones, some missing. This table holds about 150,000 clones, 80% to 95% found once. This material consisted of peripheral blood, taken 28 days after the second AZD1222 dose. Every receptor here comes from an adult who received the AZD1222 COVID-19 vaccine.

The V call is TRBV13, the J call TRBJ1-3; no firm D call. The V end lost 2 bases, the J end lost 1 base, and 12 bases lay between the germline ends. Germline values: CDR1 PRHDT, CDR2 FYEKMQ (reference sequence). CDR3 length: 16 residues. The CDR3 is CASSLRLFKSGNTIYF. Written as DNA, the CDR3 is TGTGCCAGCAGCTTAAGGCTCTTCAAGTCTGGAAACACCATATATTTT.

The CDR3, as DNA: TGTGCCAGCAGTTCTACCCCGGGACTACCTTACGAGCAGTACTTC. It encodes CASSSTPGLPYEQYF. V gene TRBV5-6 combines with J gene TRBJ2-7; 7 positions agree with TRBD2. With 5 bases clipped from V and 4 bases from J, the junction kept 12 bases outside the gene matches. The length of the CDR3 is 15 residues. The germline V gene encodes CDR1 SGHDT and CDR2 YYEEEE.

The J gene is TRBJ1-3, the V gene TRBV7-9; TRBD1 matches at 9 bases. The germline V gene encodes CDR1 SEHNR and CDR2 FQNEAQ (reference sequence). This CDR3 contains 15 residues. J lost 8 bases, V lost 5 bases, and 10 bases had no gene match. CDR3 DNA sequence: TGTGCCAGCAGCCCCCCGGGACAGGGCATCTACACCATATATTTT. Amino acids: CASSPPGQGIYTIYF.

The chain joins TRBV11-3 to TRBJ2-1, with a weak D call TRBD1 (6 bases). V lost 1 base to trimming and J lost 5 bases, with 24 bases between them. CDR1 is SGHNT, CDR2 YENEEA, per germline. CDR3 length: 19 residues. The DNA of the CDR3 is TGTGCCAGCAGCTTAGGAGACAGGTACGCGTACACGGGCCACAATGAGCAGTTCTTC. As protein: CASSLGDRYAYTGHNEQFF.

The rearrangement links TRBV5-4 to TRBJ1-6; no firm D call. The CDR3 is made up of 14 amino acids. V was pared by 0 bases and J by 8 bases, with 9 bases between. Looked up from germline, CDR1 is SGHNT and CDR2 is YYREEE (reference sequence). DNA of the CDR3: TGTGCCAGCAGCTTGGTCTTGGGTGATTCACCCCTCCACTTT. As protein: CASSLVLGDSPLHF.

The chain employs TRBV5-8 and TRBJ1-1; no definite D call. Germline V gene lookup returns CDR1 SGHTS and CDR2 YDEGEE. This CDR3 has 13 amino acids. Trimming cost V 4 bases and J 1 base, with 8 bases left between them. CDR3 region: CASSPYRNTEAFF. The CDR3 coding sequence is TGTGCCAGCAGCCCATACCGGAACACTGAAGCTTTCTTT.

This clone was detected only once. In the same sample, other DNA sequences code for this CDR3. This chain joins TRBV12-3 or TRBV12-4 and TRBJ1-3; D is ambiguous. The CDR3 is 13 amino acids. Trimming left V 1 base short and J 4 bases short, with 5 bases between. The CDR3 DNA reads TGTGCCAGCAGTTTAGACGGGGGAAACACCATATATTTT. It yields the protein CASSLDGGNTIYF.

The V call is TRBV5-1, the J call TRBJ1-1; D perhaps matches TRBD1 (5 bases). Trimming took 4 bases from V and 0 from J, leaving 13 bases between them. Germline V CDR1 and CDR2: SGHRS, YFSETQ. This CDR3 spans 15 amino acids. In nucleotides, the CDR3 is TGCGCCAGCAGCCCTACCGCGGGGGTGAACACTGAAGCTTTCTTT. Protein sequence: CASSPTAGVNTEAFF.

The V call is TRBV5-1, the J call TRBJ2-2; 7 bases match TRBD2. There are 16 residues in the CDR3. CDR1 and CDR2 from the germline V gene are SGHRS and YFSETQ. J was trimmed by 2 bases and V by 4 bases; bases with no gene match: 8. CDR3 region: CASSPLPGLNTGELFF. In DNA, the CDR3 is TGCGCCAGCAGCCCTTTACCGGGACTAAACACCGGGGAGCTGTTTTTT.

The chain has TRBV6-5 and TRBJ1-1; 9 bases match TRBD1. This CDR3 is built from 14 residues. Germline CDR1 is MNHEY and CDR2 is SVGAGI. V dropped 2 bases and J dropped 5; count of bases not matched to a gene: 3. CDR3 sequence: CASSYLQGATEAFF. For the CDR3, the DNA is TGTGCCAGCAGTTACCTACAGGGGGCGACTGAAGCTTTCTTT.

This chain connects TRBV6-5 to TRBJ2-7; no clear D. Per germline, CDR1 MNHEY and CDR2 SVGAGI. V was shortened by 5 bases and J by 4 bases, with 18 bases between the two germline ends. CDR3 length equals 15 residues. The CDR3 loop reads CASSRSRQEHYEQYF. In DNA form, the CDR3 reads TGTGCCAGCAGTCGCTCCAGGCAGGAGCATTACGAGCAGTACTTC.

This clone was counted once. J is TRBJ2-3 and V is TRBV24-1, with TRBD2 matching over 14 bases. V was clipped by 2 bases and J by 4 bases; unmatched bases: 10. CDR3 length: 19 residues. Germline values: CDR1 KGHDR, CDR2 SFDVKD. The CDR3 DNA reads TGTGCCACCAGTGATTCGCTTTCCGGGACTAGCGGGAGTGCAGATACGCAGTATTTT. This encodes CATSDSLSGTSGSADTQYF.